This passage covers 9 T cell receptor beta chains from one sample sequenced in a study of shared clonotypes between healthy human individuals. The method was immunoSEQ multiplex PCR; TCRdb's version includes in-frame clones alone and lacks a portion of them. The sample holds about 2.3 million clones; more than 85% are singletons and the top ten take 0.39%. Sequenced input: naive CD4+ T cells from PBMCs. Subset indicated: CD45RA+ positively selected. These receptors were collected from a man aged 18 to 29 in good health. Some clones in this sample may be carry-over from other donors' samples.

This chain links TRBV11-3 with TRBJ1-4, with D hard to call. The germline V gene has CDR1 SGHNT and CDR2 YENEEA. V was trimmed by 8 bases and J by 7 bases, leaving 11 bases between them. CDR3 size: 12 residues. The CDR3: CASGDFCEKLFF. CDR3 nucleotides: TGTGCCAGCGGAGATTTTTGTGAAAAACTGTTTTTT.

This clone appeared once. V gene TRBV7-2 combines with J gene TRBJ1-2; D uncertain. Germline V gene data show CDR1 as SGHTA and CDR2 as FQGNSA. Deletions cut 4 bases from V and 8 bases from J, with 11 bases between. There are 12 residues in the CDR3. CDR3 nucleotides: TGTGCCAGCAGCTCCGCCGTGGTGGGCTACACCTTC. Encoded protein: CASSSAVVGYTF.

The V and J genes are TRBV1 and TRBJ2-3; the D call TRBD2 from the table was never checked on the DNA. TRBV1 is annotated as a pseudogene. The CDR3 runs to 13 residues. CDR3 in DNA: TGCACCAGCAAGGACCCCCGGGGGGATACGCAGTATTTT. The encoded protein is CTSKDPRGDTQYF.

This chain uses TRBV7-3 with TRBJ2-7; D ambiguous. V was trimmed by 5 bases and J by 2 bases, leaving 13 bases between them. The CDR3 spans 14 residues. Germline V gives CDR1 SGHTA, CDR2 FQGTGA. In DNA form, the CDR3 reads TGTGCCAGCAGCGAAAGAATTGGGGCCTACGAGCAGTACTTC. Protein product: CASSERIGAYEQYF.

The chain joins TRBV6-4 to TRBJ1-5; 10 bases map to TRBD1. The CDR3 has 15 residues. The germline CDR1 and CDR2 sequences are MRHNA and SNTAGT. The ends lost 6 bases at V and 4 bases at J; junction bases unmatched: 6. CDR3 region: CASSPGTGANQPQHF. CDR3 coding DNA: TGTGCCAGCAGCCCCGGGACAGGGGCAAATCAGCCCCAGCATTTT.

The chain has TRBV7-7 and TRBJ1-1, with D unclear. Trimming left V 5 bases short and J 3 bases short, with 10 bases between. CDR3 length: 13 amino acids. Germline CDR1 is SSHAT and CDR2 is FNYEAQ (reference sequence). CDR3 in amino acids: CASSLRLYTEAFF. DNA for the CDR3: TGTGCCAGCAGCCTGAGGCTTTACACTGAAGCTTTCTTT. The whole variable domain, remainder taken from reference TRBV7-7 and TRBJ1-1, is GAGVSQSPRYKVTKRGQDVTLRCDPISSHATLYWYQQALGQGPEFLTYFNYEAQPDKSGLPSDRFSAERPEGSISTLTIQRTEQRDSAMYRCASSLRLYTEAFFGQGTRLTVV.

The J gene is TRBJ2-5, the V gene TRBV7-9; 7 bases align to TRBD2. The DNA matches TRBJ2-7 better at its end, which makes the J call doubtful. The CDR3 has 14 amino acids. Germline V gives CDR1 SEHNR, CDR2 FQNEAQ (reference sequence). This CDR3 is CASSLGGSLYEQYF. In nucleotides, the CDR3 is TGTGCCAGCAGCTTAGGCGGGAGTCTCTACGAGCAGTACTTC.

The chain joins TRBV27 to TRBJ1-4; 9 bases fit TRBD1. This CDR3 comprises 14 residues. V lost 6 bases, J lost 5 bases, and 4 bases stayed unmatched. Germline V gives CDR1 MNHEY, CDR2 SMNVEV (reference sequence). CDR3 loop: CASRDRGGNEKLFF. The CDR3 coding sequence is TGTGCCAGCAGGGACAGGGGAGGCAATGAAAAACTGTTTTTT.

CDR3 in amino acids: CASSLIPGQGQEAFF. The CDR3 DNA reads as TGCGCCAGCAGCCTAATCCCGGGACAGGGGCAAGAAGCTTTCTTT. The gene calls are TRBV5-1 and TRBJ1-1, with 10 bases identical to TRBD1. This CDR3 has 15 residues. Germline V CDR1 and CDR2: SGHRS, YFSETQ. Trimming removed 4 bases from V and 8 bases from J; junction bases left unmatched: 11.